The 26 T cell receptor beta chains reported below all come from one sample, sequenced in a study of shared T cell receptors in the human thymus. Measured with immunoSEQ multiplex PCR; TCRdb has only the in-frame clones, and not every one. The repertoire holds fewer than 700,000 clones, with more than 75% as singletons. These same data were also listed under a study on human thymus T cells.

Material: thymocytes. These receptors were collected from a boy in the first two years of life with a congenital heart defect.

The rearrangement joins TRBV7-9 to TRBJ1-2; no reliable D call. CDR1 is SEHNR, CDR2 FQNEAQ, per germline (reference sequence). V lost 1 base to trimming and J lost 3 bases, with 6 bases between them. This CDR3 is built from 13 residues. CDR3 region: CASSLEQYYGYTF. As DNA, the CDR3 is TGTGCCAGCAGCTTAGAACAGTACTATGGCTACACCTTC. The full variable domain, in which reference TRBV7-9 and TRBJ1-2 provide the parts outside the CDR3, is DTGVSQNPRHKITKRGQNVTFRCDPISEHNRLYWYRQTLGQGPEFLTYFQNEAQLEKSRLLSDRFSAERPKGSFSTLEIQRTEQGDSAMYLCASSLEQYYGYTFGSGTRLTVV.

V is TRBV6-1 and J is TRBJ2-3; D may be TRBD1 (6 bases). The germline V gene encodes CDR1 MNHNS and CDR2 SASEGT. CDR3 length: 12 amino acids. V lost 11 bases to trimming and J lost 3 bases, with 12 bases between them. The DNA of the CDR3 is TGTGCCGCCATGGGGGCTACAGATACGCAGTATTTT. It specifies CAAMGATDTQYF.

V and J are TRBV4-2 and TRBJ2-1; TRBD2 agrees at 9 bases. Per the germline V gene, CDR1 is LGHNA and CDR2 is YNFKEQ. Trimming took 3 bases from V and 6 from J; bases not matched to a gene: 6. The CDR3 contains 15 residues. The CDR3 DNA reads TGTGCCAGCAGCCAGAGGGGGCGGGAGGGCAATGAGCAGTTCTTC. Encoded protein: CASSQRGREGNEQFF.

The chain is built from TRBV27 and TRBJ2-2, with a weak D call TRBD1 (8 bases). V gave up 5 bases and J gave up 4 bases, with 14 bases separating them. The CDR3 has 15 residues. Germline V gene data show CDR1 as MNHEY and CDR2 as SMNVEV (reference sequence). The CDR3 sequence is CASSLDREGTGELFF. CDR3 DNA: TGTGCCAGCAGTCTGGACAGGGAGGGCACCGGGGAGCTGTTTTTT.

This clone was recorded once. The gene calls are TRBV29-1 and TRBJ2-2; 13 positions match TRBD2. CDR1 and CDR2 (germline): SQVTM, ANQGSEA. V lost 7 bases and J lost 7; bases outside the gene matches: 6. The CDR3 is 14 residues long. The CDR3 here is CSGRLAGGIGELFF. For the CDR3, the DNA is TGCAGCGGACGACTAGCGGGAGGTATCGGGGAGCTGTTTTTT.

CDR3 loop: CASSPGRGTTQETQYF. The CDR3 coding sequence is TGTGCCAGCTCACCGGGAAGGGGGACTACCCAAGAGACCCAGTACTTC. This rearrangement joins TRBV18 to TRBJ2-5, with D perhaps TRBD2 (7 bases). Germline V gene data show CDR1 as KGHSH and CDR2 as LQKENI. Trimming removed 3 bases from V and 1 base from J, with 15 bases in between. The CDR3 length is 16 residues.

This chain joins TRBV27 and TRBJ2-1; 8 bases line up with TRBD2. Germline CDR1 is MNHEY and CDR2 is SMNVEV (reference sequence). The junction had 9 bases not matched to a gene; V was cut back by 5 bases and J by 3 bases. The CDR3 sequence is 16 residues long. CDR3: CASSQPAAGGYNEQFF. CDR3 nucleotide sequence: TGTGCCAGCAGTCAACCGGCGGCGGGAGGCTACAATGAGCAGTTCTTC.

The V gene is TRBV5-5, the J gene TRBJ2-1; maybe TRBD2 (6 bases). This CDR3 is built from 17 residues. Trimming left V 2 bases short and J 0 bases short, with 15 bases between. CDR1 is SGHKS, CDR2 YYEKEE, per germline (reference sequence). The CDR3 spells CASSFPLDGSSYNEQFF. CDR3 in DNA: TGTGCCAGCAGCTTCCCACTGGACGGGAGCTCCTACAATGAGCAGTTCTTC.

V usage is TRBV6-6 and J usage is TRBJ2-5; 13 bases match TRBD2. V shed 4 bases, J shed 5 bases, and the junction held 7 bases outside the gene matches. Germline CDR1 reads MNHNY; CDR2 reads SVGAGI (reference sequence). The length of the CDR3 is 16 residues. CDR3 sequence reads: CASSSWTSGSRETQYF. In nucleotides, the CDR3 is TGTGCCAGCAGTTCCTGGACTAGCGGGAGTCGGGAGACCCAGTACTTC.

This chain joins TRBV5-4 and TRBJ2-2; no clear D gene. The CDR3 loop spans 14 amino acids. V was cut by 1 base and J by 4 bases, with 8 bases left in between. Germline-derived CDR1 and CDR2 are SGHNT and YYREEE (reference sequence). The CDR3 is CASSLPGLTGELFF. The DNA of the CDR3 is TGTGCCAGCAGCTTGCCAGGCCTCACCGGGGAGCTGTTTTTT.

The chain couples TRBV20-1 to TRBJ2-1, with D possibly TRBD2 on 5 matching bases. Trimming pared 5 bases from V and 14 bases from J, leaving 13 bases between. The germline gives CDR1 DFQATT, CDR2 SNEGSKA (reference sequence). This CDR3 contains 10 residues. The CDR3 coding sequence is TGCAGTGCTTGGGCCCTGGAGGAGTTCTTC. It specifies CSAWALEEFF.

This clone occurred a few times. The rearrangement joins TRBV10-3 to TRBJ2-5; tentatively, D is TRBD1 (5 bases). The CDR3 is made up of 14 amino acids. The germline V gene has CDR1 ENHRY and CDR2 SYGVKD. Deletions cut 5 bases from V and 5 bases from J, with 15 bases between. As DNA, the CDR3 is TGTGCCATCAGTCCAGGGAAGGTTGGGGAGACCCAGTACTTC. The encoded protein is CAISPGKVGETQYF.

The gene calls are TRBV28 and TRBJ2-6, with D possibly being TRBD1 (6 bases). Germline V gives CDR1 MDHEN, CDR2 SYDVKM. The ends were cut back, 5 bases at V and 0 bases at J, with 14 bases in the middle. The CDR3 totals 17 residues. The CDR3 DNA is TGTGCCAGCAGTCCTGACAGGAACACCTCTGGGGCCAACGTCCTGACTTTC. Protein product: CASSPDRNTSGANVLTF.

The rearrangement uses TRBV27 and TRBJ2-1, with TRBD2 matching over 12 bases. CDR3 length equals 14 residues. V lost 8 bases, J lost 4 bases, and 3 bases stayed unmatched. Germline CDR1 MNHEY, CDR2 SMNVEV (reference sequence). The CDR3 spells CASPGTSGYNEQFF. The CDR3 nucleotides are TGTGCCAGCCCTGGGACTAGCGGGTACAATGAGCAGTTCTTC.

The chain employs TRBV7-2 and TRBJ2-7, with D maybe TRBD2 (6 bases). Deletions cut 6 bases from V and 5 bases from J, with 20 bases between. The CDR3 length is 15 residues. Germline-derived CDR1 and CDR2 are SGHTA and FQGNSA. As DNA, the CDR3 is TGTGCCAGCAGTCCATGGGGCGGGAAGGTCGACGAGCAGTACTTC. This codes for CASSPWGGKVDEQYF.

The chain is built from TRBV27 and TRBJ2-7; TRBD1 agrees at 9 bases. The CDR3 spans 14 residues. The germline gives CDR1 MNHEY, CDR2 SMNVEV (reference sequence). Losses at the gene ends were 8 bases for V and 0 bases for J; bases not matched to a gene: 5. CDR3 sequence reads: CASAPGQGSYEQYF. CDR3 coding DNA: TGTGCCAGCGCCCCGGGACAGGGCTCCTACGAGCAGTACTTC.

This chain joins TRBV5-1 and TRBJ2-5; D is unresolved. Deletions cut 0 bases from V and 2 bases from J, with 17 bases between. CDR1 SGHRS and CDR2 YFSETQ come from the germline V gene. The CDR3 extends over 17 amino acids. The DNA for the CDR3 is TGCGCCAGCAGCTTGGGAGCCCTAGAAGAGATTCAAGAGACCCAGTACTTC. Its protein is CASSLGALEEIQETQYF.

This chain connects TRBV5-1 to TRBJ2-5; D might be TRBD2 (6 bases). CDR1 is SGHRS and CDR2 is YFSETQ in the germline V gene. V gave up 3 bases and J gave up 0 bases, with 9 bases separating them. The CDR3 loop spans 14 amino acids. This chain's CDR3 is CASSWGLHQETQYF. The CDR3 bases are TGCGCCAGCAGCTGGGGACTCCACCAAGAGACCCAGTACTTC.

This clone appeared a few times. The rearrangement joins TRBV11-3 to TRBJ2-7; 8 positions match TRBD2. The germline gives CDR1 SGHNT, CDR2 YENEEA. The CDR3 sequence is 15 residues long. With V trimmed by 5 bases and J by 4 bases, 10 bases remained unmatched. The DNA for the CDR3 is TGTGCCAGCAGCCCCGGCGAGCGGGAGCATTACGAGCAGTACTTC. This encodes CASSPGEREHYEQYF.

The chain is built from TRBV14 and TRBJ2-7, with D tentatively TRBD2 (6 bases). This CDR3 has 15 amino acids. CDR1 is SGHDN and CDR2 is FVKESK in the germline V gene. Trimming removed 4 bases at V and 2 bases at J, with 15 bases between. As DNA, the CDR3 is TGTGCCAGCAGCCGAAGGGCTAGCGAACCCTACGAGCAGTACTTC. Protein product: CASSRRASEPYEQYF.

The chain's CDR3 is CASSLGSGSTDTQYF. The CDR3 DNA sequence: TGTGCCAGCAGCTTAGGGAGCGGGAGCACAGATACGCAGTATTTT. The rearrangement links TRBV7-3 to TRBJ2-3; D might be TRBD2 (6 bases). The CDR3 sequence is 15 residues long. V gave up 2 bases and J gave up 0 bases, with 9 bases separating them. CDR1 is SGHTA, CDR2 FQGTGA, per germline.

The rearrangement uses TRBV9 and TRBJ2-7; TRBD2 is a possible D gene (8 bases). Germline assignment: CDR1 SGDLS and CDR2 YYNGEE. V was trimmed by 4 bases and J by 3 bases, leaving 29 bases between them. The CDR3 totals 19 residues. The CDR3 DNA sequence: TGTGCCAGCAGCTCCTATCGGACAGGTTCAAGCGGGGGTTTCTACGAGCAGTACTTC. Its translation: CASSSYRTGSSGGFYEQYF.

The rearrangement uses TRBV5-4 and TRBJ1-2; D is perhaps TRBD1 (6 bases). CDR1 and CDR2 (germline): SGHNT, YYREEE (reference sequence). The CDR3 loop spans 12 amino acids. Trimming took 4 bases from V and 4 from J, leaving 8 bases between them. The CDR3 sequence is CASSPGVYGYTF. The DNA for the CDR3 is TGTGCCAGCAGCCCAGGGGTCTATGGCTACACCTTC.

The rearrangement joins TRBV10-3 to TRBJ2-3; weak D call: TRBD2 (6 bases). Trimming removed 11 bases at V and 5 bases at J, with 14 bases between. This CDR3 is 12 amino acids long. Germline values: CDR1 ENHRY, CDR2 SYGVKD. The CDR3 DNA sequence: TGTGCCGCCGCCTTCGGGGGAGATACGCAGTATTTT. The encoded protein is CAAAFGGDTQYF.

This chain connects TRBV15 to TRBJ1-2; D is possibly TRBD1 (5 bases). This CDR3 is 18 amino acids long. V was shortened by 1 base and J by 3 bases, with 21 bases between the two germline ends. In germline, CDR1 is LNHNV, CDR2 YYDKDF (reference sequence). The chain's CDR3 is CATSRGGEEMGPDYGYTF. In DNA form, the CDR3 reads TGTGCCACCAGCAGAGGGGGGGAGGAGATGGGGCCGGACTATGGCTACACCTTC.

Points on this clone: One end of the junction is discordant with germline, which a read error may explain. V gene TRBV4-1 combines with J gene TRBJ1-1, with a weak D call TRBD1 (5 bases). The length of the CDR3 is 12 residues. Germline CDR1 reads MGHRA; CDR2 reads YSYEKL. The CDR3 DNA reads TGCGCCAGCAGCCCCTTTGGAGGGGCGCTTAACTTT. Encoded protein: CASSPFGGALNF.